The source of this T cell receptor beta chain is a study of blood T cell repertoires in COVID-19. Study-wide background: Donors in the United States, Italy and Spain gave samples during acute or convalescent COVID-19. PBMCs, B-cell-depleted T cells, or T cells provided the cDNA or gDNA that made up the material.

Sequencing used immunoSEQ multiplex PCR; TCRdb keeps in-frame clones, though not all of them. Of over 200,000 clones detected, about 90% appear once; the ten largest clones hold 0.95% to 1.5%. Study members were between about 18 and 100 years old and lived in 20 to 30 US regions. Participants were placed into cohorts based on the clinical history they reported. The ends were cut back, 0 bases at V and 0 bases at J, with 13 bases in the middle. Germline loops: CDR1 SEHNR, CDR2 FQNEAQ (reference sequence). CDR3 length equals 17 residues. Specimen: PBMCs or T cells enriched from blood (not recorded which). The origin of this receptor is a human donor in a cohort exposed to, infected with or recovered from COVID-19 (not recorded which). The donor label of this sample is uncertain. The gene calls are TRBV7-9 and TRBJ2-3; D possibly corresponds to TRBD1 (5 bases). The CDR3 coding sequence is TGTGCCAGCAGCTTAGCGCCCGACAGCCTTAGCACAGATACGCAGTATTTT. Its translation: CASSLAPDSLSTDTQYF.